These 25 T cell receptor beta chains originate from one sample sequenced in a study of T-cell reconstitution after alpha-beta-depleted transplantation in children. It was with unique molecular identifiers that the TCRbeta library was prepared. TCRdb re-called the PCR reads through MiXCR, storing one row per CDR3 protein. Altogether 400,000 to 450,000 distinct CDR3 sequences are present, over 40% being singletons, with the ten largest covering approximately 30%. The material was PBMCs, obtained before TCRalphabeta/CD19-depleted stem cell transplant. The origin of the receptors is a girl aged 2 to 9 with aplastic anemia, due to receive a stem cell transplant.

The chain uses TRBV5-1 and TRBJ2-1; D gene ambiguous. V lost 0 bases, J lost 4 bases, and 8 bases lay in between. This CDR3 has 14 amino acids. From germline, CDR1 is SGHRS and CDR2 YFSETQ. This CDR3 reads CASSLGTLYNEQFF. The CDR3 DNA sequence: TGCGCCAGCAGCTTGGGTACGTTGTACAATGAGCAGTTCTTC.

This clonotype turned up a few times. CDR3 sequence: CASFPDAYYNEQFF. The DNA for the CDR3 is TGTGCCAGCTTTCCGGACGCCTACTACAATGAGCAGTTCTTC. The genes are TRBV28 and TRBJ2-1, with D unclear. CDR3 length: 14 residues. The V gene lost 8 bases and the J gene lost 3 bases, with 14 bases spanning the gap. Germline-derived CDR1 and CDR2 are MDHEN and SYDVKM. The whole variable domain, filled in from reference TRBV28 and TRBJ2-1, reads DVKVTQSSRYLVKRTGEKVFLECVQDMDHENMFWYRQDPGLGLRLIYFSYDVKMKEKGDIPEGYSVSREKKERFSLILESASTNQTSMYLCASFPDAYYNEQFFGPGTRLTVL.

The chain employs TRBV12-3 or TRBV12-4 and TRBJ2-3; 10 bases align to TRBD2. After removal of 5 bases from V and 0 bases from J, the junction contained 2 bases not matched to a gene. The CDR3 has 15 amino acids. The CDR3, as DNA: TGTGCCAGCAGTGGACTAGCGGCTAGCACAGATACGCAGTATTTT. Translated, it gives CASSGLAASTDTQYF.

CDR3 DNA: TGTGCCAGCAGTTGGGGTTCAACTAATGAAAAACTGTTTTTT. Protein: CASSWGSTNEKLFF. The chain carries TRBV6-5 and TRBJ1-4; D remains unclear. The germline V gene has CDR1 MNHEY and CDR2 SVGAGI. The V gene lost 4 bases and the J gene lost 0 bases, with 6 bases spanning the gap. The CDR3 contains 14 residues.

This sequence joins TRBV5-1 and TRBJ2-3; 13 bases map to TRBD2. With V trimmed by 0 bases and J by 6 bases, 13 bases remained unmatched. Germline CDR1 reads SGHRS; CDR2 reads YFSETQ. The CDR3 consists of 19 residues. CDR3 sequence: CASSLARGGLAGDSDTQYF. The CDR3 coding sequence is TGCGCCAGCAGCTTGGCCAGGGGCGGACTAGCGGGAGACAGTGATACGCAGTATTTT. The full variable domain, its missing parts supplied by reference TRBV5-1 and TRBJ2-3, is KAGVTQTPRYLIKTRGQQVTLSCSPISGHRSVSWYQQTPGQGLQFLFEYFSETQRNKGNFPGRFSGRQFSNSRSEMNVSTLELGDSALYLCASSLARGGLAGDSDTQYFGPGTRLTVL.

The chain combines TRBV20-1 with TRBJ2-7, with D possibly matching TRBD2 (6 bases). CDR1 DFQATT and CDR2 SNEGSKA come from the germline V gene (reference sequence). The CDR3 is 14 residues long. The V end lost 8 bases, the J end lost 0 bases, and 17 bases lay between the germline ends. The CDR3 DNA reads as TGCAGTTCTGGCCGGGACTCGAGCTCCTACGAGCAGTACTTC. Its translation is CSSGRDSSSYEQYF.

This clonotype was seen at least ten times. One junction end does not reproduce the germline sequence, and a read error may be involved. The V call is TRBV5-1, the J call TRBJ2-7; 7 bases are a match to TRBD2. The length of the CDR3 is 13 residues. The germline V gene has CDR1 SGHRS and CDR2 YFSETQ. The CDR3 DNA reads TGTGCCAGCAGCCTAGCGGTAGCCTACGAGCAGTACTTC. Translating gives CASSLAVAYEQYF.

This clonotype was seen ten or more times. This chain links TRBV5-1 with TRBJ2-5, with 12 bases identical to TRBD1. V trimming: 1 base; J trimming: 2 bases; junction bases outside the gene matches: 3. The CDR3 is 16 amino acids. Germline values: CDR1 SGHRS, CDR2 YFSETQ. CDR3 nucleotides: TGCGCCAGCAGCTTGAGGGACAGGGGGCTTCAAGAGACCCAGTACTTC. Protein: CASSLRDRGLQETQYF.

The chain recombines TRBV5-1 with TRBJ1-4; no definite D call. Deletions cut 4 bases from V and 0 bases from J, with 13 bases between. This CDR3 has 16 residues. CDR1 and CDR2 from the germline V gene are SGHRS and YFSETQ. CDR3 amino acids: CASSQGGIATNEKLFF. CDR3 DNA sequence: TGCGCCAGCAGCCAAGGAGGGATAGCAACTAATGAAAAACTGTTTTTT.

This clonotype was observed at least ten times. The rearrangement uses TRBV20-1 and TRBJ2-7; 8 bases fit TRBD2. The V and J ends lost 6 bases and 0 bases, in that order; junction bases with no gene match: 13. The CDR3 covers 16 residues. Germline CDR1 DFQATT, CDR2 SNEGSKA (reference sequence). The CDR3 loop is CSAQDTGAGASYEQYF. The CDR3 DNA reads as TGCAGTGCACAAGATACGGGAGCGGGGGCCTCCTACGAGCAGTACTTC.

The rearrangement links TRBV6-1 to TRBJ2-7; 10 nucleotides agree with TRBD1. CDR1 is MNHNS, CDR2 SASEGT, per germline. V lost 7 bases and J lost 4; bases outside the gene matches: 7. The CDR3 has 14 amino acids. CDR3 residues: CASTMDRGLYEQYF. The CDR3 DNA sequence: TGTGCCAGCACCATGGACAGGGGGTTATACGAGCAGTACTTC.

This clonotype was seen a few times. The chain combines TRBV5-1 with TRBJ2-3; 8 positions match TRBD1. Per germline, CDR1 SGHRS and CDR2 YFSETQ. The CDR3 has 15 residues. Trimming cost V 5 bases and J 4 bases; bases outside gene matches: 9. CDR3 residues: CASSHETGEADTQYF. The CDR3 DNA sequence: TGCGCCAGCAGTCACGAGACAGGGGAGGCAGATACGCAGTATTTT.

This chain links TRBV19 with TRBJ2-2, with D perhaps assigned TRBD1 or TRBD2 (5 bases each). V lost 3 bases to trimming and J lost 4 bases, with 24 bases between them. The length of the CDR3 is 19 residues. The germline gives CDR1 LNHDA, CDR2 SQIVND (reference sequence). This CDR3 is CASSIQGPSGRRRTGELFF. For the CDR3, the DNA is TGTGCCAGTAGTATTCAGGGCCCCTCGGGACGAAGGCGCACCGGGGAGCTGTTTTTT.

The chain couples TRBV6-1 to TRBJ2-1; tentative D call: TRBD2 (7 bases). Trimming shortened V by 6 bases and J by 4 bases, and 19 bases separated the two germline ends. CDR3 size: 16 residues. Germline CDR1 MNHNS, CDR2 SASEGT. This CDR3 is CASSPTGGRRYNEQFF. In DNA form, the CDR3 reads TGTGCCAGCAGCCCGACCGGGGGGCGCCGATACAATGAGCAGTTCTTC.

This clonotype has only a few counts. The genes are TRBV5-1 and TRBJ2-7; D is unresolved. The CDR3 has 14 residues. CDR1 is SGHRS and CDR2 is YFSETQ in the germline V gene. V lost 5 bases to trimming and J lost 0 bases, with 12 bases between them. The CDR3 region has the DNA TGCGCCAGCAGAAATGAGCCAGCCTCCTACGAGCAGTACTTC. It encodes CASRNEPASYEQYF.

This clonotype came up many times. The genes are TRBV7-8 and TRBJ2-3; unclear D gene. Trimming removed 5 bases at V and 2 bases at J, with 5 bases between. The CDR3 length is 12 residues. Looked up from germline, CDR1 is SGHVS and CDR2 is FQNEAQ. The CDR3 protein is CASSLHTDTQYF. The CDR3 DNA follows: TGTGCCAGCAGCCTGCACACAGATACGCAGTATTTT.

The V and J genes are TRBV6-5 and TRBJ2-1; the D gene is possibly TRBD1 (5 bases). This CDR3 has 12 residues. In germline, CDR1 is MNHEY, CDR2 SVGAGI. Trimming removed 0 bases from V and 13 bases from J, with 10 bases in between. The CDR3 spells CASSYSTGHQFF. Written as DNA, the CDR3 is TGTGCCAGCAGTTACTCAACAGGTCACCAGTTCTTC.

The chain links TRBV29-1 to TRBJ2-3; D may be TRBD2 (6 bases). The CDR3 has 14 amino acids. Germline loops: CDR1 SQVTM, CDR2 ANQGSEA. V lost 8 bases and J 2 bases, leaving 17 bases between the germline ends. The CDR3 here is CSSSRGLNTDTQYF. CDR3 coding DNA: TGCAGCTCCAGTCGGGGACTTAACACAGATACGCAGTATTTT.

This clonotype was found many times. The chain links TRBV5-1 to TRBJ2-7; D is ambiguous. This CDR3 has 16 residues. V lost 4 bases to trimming and J lost 0 bases, with 17 bases between them. Germline CDR1 and CDR2: SGHRS and YFSETQ. The CDR3 here is CASSQGFGGSSYEQYF. CDR3 nucleotides: TGCGCCAGCAGCCAAGGGTTCGGCGGATCCTCCTACGAGCAGTACTTC.

As concerns this clonotype: A much larger clone is a single base away; this may be a read error. The genes are TRBV29-1 and TRBJ2-2; D unresolved. CDR1 and CDR2 from the germline V gene are SQVTM and ANQGSEA. The V gene lost 5 bases and the J gene lost 2 bases, with 15 bases spanning the gap. This CDR3 spans 15 amino acids. CDR3 in DNA: TGCAGCGTTCAAGCTGCGGAATTAAACACCGGGGAGCTGTTTTTT. Its translation is CSVQAAELNTGELFF.

The chain uses TRBV30 and TRBJ2-5; no firm D call. Germline lookup yields CDR1 GTSNPN and CDR2 SVGIG (reference sequence). Between the trimmed V and J ends, which lost 1 base and 6 bases, there was a span of 12 bases. The CDR3 totals 13 residues. As DNA, the CDR3 is TGTGCCTGGAGTGCGGAAGTTGGGCAGACCCAGTACTTC. Translating gives CAWSAEVGQTQYF.

This rearrangement joins TRBV20-1 to TRBJ2-5; a possible D gene is TRBD1 (5 bases). The length of the CDR3 is 15 residues. Germline loops: CDR1 DFQATT, CDR2 SNEGSKA (reference sequence). V was trimmed by 0 bases and J by 7 bases, leaving 18 bases between them. The CDR3 DNA sequence: TGCAGTGCTAGAGATGTCATGGACACCCTCGCGACCCAGTACTTC. Encoded protein: CSARDVMDTLATQYF.

This clonotype has a count of ten or more. The rearrangement uses TRBV29-1 and TRBJ2-1; 8 nucleotides line up with TRBD2. This CDR3 is 14 amino acids long. With 6 bases clipped from V and 4 bases from J, the junction kept 8 bases outside the gene matches. Germline values: CDR1 SQVTM, CDR2 ANQGSEA. In nucleotides, the CDR3 is TGCAGCGTCCCATTAGCGGGACGATACAATGAGCAGTTCTTC. This codes for CSVPLAGRYNEQFF.

The chain links TRBV18 to TRBJ2-5, with D uncertain. V dropped 0 bases and J dropped 4 bases, with 6 bases sitting between them. The germline V gene encodes CDR1 KGHSH and CDR2 LQKENI. This CDR3 contains 13 residues. The CDR3 sequence: CASSPPTRETQYF. As DNA, the CDR3 is TGTGCCAGCTCACCACCAACGAGAGAGACCCAGTACTTC.

This sequence joins TRBV24-1 and TRBJ2-7; D is uncertain. Germline CDR1 is KGHDR and CDR2 is SFDVKD. The CDR3 runs 14 residues. V shed 4 bases and J shed 2 bases, with 11 bases lying between them. The CDR3 DNA reads as TGTGCCACCAGTGACCGCCCTAGACCCTACGAGCAGTACTTC. Its translation is CATSDRPRPYEQYF.